A single sample is the source of the 22 T cell receptor beta chains below, sequenced in a study of cytomegalovirus exposure and HLA in healthy donors. PCR amplification relied on 60 Vbeta primers (plus 13 Jbeta primers). The table came from immunoSEQ multiplex PCR; TCRdb's copy has only in-frame clones and leaves some out. The sample lists approximately 82,000 clones, over 9.5% occurring once. The source material was PBMCs. These TCRs come from a man in his sixties in good health and CMV-seropositive.

In this sample, this clone turned up a few times. The J gene is TRBJ2-2, the V gene TRBV7-3, with a possible D match to TRBD1 (6 bases). V dropped 1 base and J dropped 1 base, with 10 bases sitting between them. Germline CDR1 is SGHTA and CDR2 is FQGTGA. The CDR3 has 16 residues. This CDR3 reads CASSLNDRRNTGELFF. The CDR3 DNA is TGTGCCAGCAGCTTAAACGACAGGAGGAACACCGGGGAGCTGTTTTTT.

V gene TRBV28 combines with J gene TRBJ1-1; 9 nucleotides match TRBD1. Germline V gives CDR1 MDHEN, CDR2 SYDVKM. This CDR3 is 14 amino acids long. The junction had 3 bases not matched to a gene; V was cut back by 4 bases and J by 3 bases. For the CDR3, the DNA is TGTGCCAGCAGTTCGGGACAGGGATACACTGAAGCTTTCTTT. Its translation: CASSSGQGYTEAFF.

The J gene is TRBJ2-1, the V gene TRBV11-2; D might be TRBD2 (5 bases). The ends were cut back, 4 bases at V and 6 bases at J, with 16 bases in the middle. The CDR3 totals 15 residues. Germline CDR1 reads SGHAT; CDR2 reads FQNNGV. CDR3 bases: TGTGCCAGCAGCTCCCTAGCAGGCCCCCCCAATGAGCAGTTCTTC. Residues: CASSSLAGPPNEQFF.

The table lists this clone with a few counts. V and J are TRBV7-2 and TRBJ2-7; 7 nucleotides line up with TRBD1. The CDR3 is made up of 14 amino acids. V lost 4 bases, J lost 5 bases, and 8 bases stayed unmatched. The V gene's germline CDR1 is SGHTA and CDR2 FQGNSA. The CDR3 sequence is CASSSQGLSDEQYF. DNA of the CDR3: TGTGCCAGCAGCTCACAGGGGTTGTCGGACGAGCAGTACTTC.

The chain uses TRBV4-1 and TRBJ2-3, with 10 bases that match TRBD1. With 3 bases clipped from V and 0 bases from J, the junction kept 6 bases outside the gene matches. Germline V lookup: CDR1 MGHRA, CDR2 YSYEKL. The CDR3 contains 17 residues. The CDR3 nucleotides read TGCGCCAGCAGCCACTACCGGGACAGGGGAAGCACAGATACGCAGTATTTT. This codes for CASSHYRDRGSTDTQYF.

The chain joins TRBV2 to TRBJ2-7; a possible D gene is TRBD2 (7 bases). The CDR3 spans 13 residues. The V end was cut by 6 bases, the J end by 5 bases, with 14 bases between. In germline, CDR1 is SNHLY, CDR2 FYNNEI. For the CDR3, the DNA is TGTGCCAGCAGCCCCCGGGGGGCCAACGAGCAGTACGTC. Protein: CASSPRGANEQYV.

The chain recombines TRBV19 with TRBJ2-1; 9 bases are shared with TRBD1. The CDR3 spans 16 residues. Germline assignment: CDR1 LNHDA and CDR2 SQIVND (reference sequence). V trimming: 2 bases; J trimming: 5 bases; junction bases outside the gene matches: 7. Here the CDR3 reads CASSIFGTGSDNEQFF. The CDR3 DNA is TGTGCCAGTAGTATATTTGGGACAGGGAGCGACAATGAGCAGTTCTTC.

The J gene is TRBJ2-4, the V gene TRBV4-2, with 14 bases lining up with TRBD2. Trimming cost V 0 bases and J 5 bases; bases outside gene matches: 9. Germline V gene sequence: CDR1 LGHNA, CDR2 YNFKEQ. The CDR3 extends over 19 amino acids. Written as DNA, the CDR3 is TGTGCCAGCAGCCAAGATCGGGAGACTAGCGGGAGGGCCGAAAACATTCAGTACTTC. Translation gives CASSQDRETSGRAENIQYF.

The CDR3 here is CSFGGLSSDEQYF. CDR3 sequence (DNA): TGCAGCTTCGGAGGGCTCTCGTCCGACGAGCAGTACTTC. The chain couples TRBV29-1 to TRBJ2-7; maybe TRBD2 (6 bases). Germline V gene sequence: CDR1 SQVTM, CDR2 ANQGSEA. The CDR3 runs to 13 residues. V shed 8 bases and J shed 5 bases, with 19 bases lying between them.

This clone was counted only a few times. J is TRBJ1-3 and V is TRBV6-1; D remains ambiguous. Germline-derived CDR1 and CDR2 are MNHNS and SASEGT. Trimming left V 0 bases short and J 9 bases short, with 15 bases between. This CDR3 comprises 15 residues. CDR3 bases: TGTGCCAGCAGTGAAGCGCGGAACCCGCGCGGCACCATATATTTT. This sequence encodes CASSEARNPRGTIYF.

The V gene is TRBV7-6, the J gene TRBJ1-5; D is unresolved. CDR1 SGHVS and CDR2 FNYEAQ come from the germline V gene. The CDR3 sequence is 13 residues long. Trimming removed 3 bases from V and 5 bases from J, with 8 bases in between. Here the CDR3 DNA reads TGTGCCAGCAGCTTGGGCAGCTATCAGCCCCAGCATTTT. This codes for CASSLGSYQPQHF.

The V and J genes are TRBV6-5 and TRBJ1-1; TRBD1 is a possible D gene (5 bases). CDR1 is MNHEY and CDR2 is SVGAGI in the germline V gene. The CDR3 sequence is 13 residues long. V was clipped by 0 bases and J by 11 bases, with 13 bases between them. CDR3 DNA sequence: TGTGCCAGCAGTTACTCAGGGGCGTCTCAGGCTTTCTTT. It encodes CASSYSGASQAFF.

This clone turned up a few times. Here the CDR3 reads CASSVVAGPTDTQYF. The CDR3 bases are TGTGCCAGCAGCGTAGTAGCGGGGCCCACAGATACGCAGTATTTT. The V call is TRBV9, the J call TRBJ2-3; 8 bases align to TRBD2. In germline, CDR1 is SGDLS, CDR2 YYNGEE. The trim removed 0 bases at V and 2 bases at J, leaving 2 bases unmatched. This CDR3 has 15 amino acids.

The J gene is TRBJ2-5, the V gene TRBV5-1; the match to TRBD2 covers 11 bases. Per the germline V gene, CDR1 is SGHRS and CDR2 is YFSETQ. V trimming: 4 bases; J trimming: 4 bases; junction bases outside the gene matches: 9. The CDR3 is 16 amino acids. The DNA for the CDR3 is TGCGCCAGCAGCCTTTCGACTAGCGGGATGGGAGAGACCCAGTACTTC. Amino acids: CASSLSTSGMGETQYF.

This clone was recorded a few times. The rearrangement links TRBV30 to TRBJ2-4, with 7 bases lining up with TRBD2. The CDR3 has 14 residues. Trimming at V came to 2 bases and at J to 8 bases, leaving 9 bases not matched to a gene. The V gene's germline CDR1 is GTSNPN and CDR2 SVGIG (reference sequence). DNA of the CDR3: TGTGCCTGGAGTCGTGGCGGGAGCACGTACATTCAGTACTTC. Protein sequence: CAWSRGGSTYIQYF.

This clone has only a few counts. V and J are TRBV5-1 and TRBJ2-1, with D unresolved. V was clipped by 0 bases and J by 9 bases, with 4 bases between them. CDR1 and CDR2 (germline): SGHRS, YFSETQ. The length of the CDR3 is 11 residues. This chain's CDR3 is CASSLVREQFF. CDR3 in DNA: TGCGCCAGCAGCTTGGTCCGTGAGCAGTTCTTC.

This clone was counted between two and nine times. The V call is TRBV7-3, the J call TRBJ2-3, with a weak D call TRBD1 (5 bases). The CDR3 is 15 residues long. In germline, CDR1 is SGHTA, CDR2 FQGTGA. V was trimmed by 4 bases and J by 3 bases, leaving 14 bases between them. CDR3 nucleotides: TGTGCCAGCAGCTCCAAGGGGCTGTCTACAGATACGCAGTATTTT. Translating gives CASSSKGLSTDTQYF.

The V call is TRBV27, the J call TRBJ2-2; D perhaps matches TRBD1 (5 bases). Germline values: CDR1 MNHEY, CDR2 SMNVEV (reference sequence). The CDR3 loop spans 16 amino acids. Trimming took off 3 bases at V and 6 bases at J, with 17 bases between the two ends. The CDR3 loop is CASSFQGSEVSGELFF. In DNA, the CDR3 is TGTGCCAGCAGTTTTCAGGGATCCGAAGTGTCCGGGGAGCTGTTTTTT.

The rearrangement joins TRBV30 to TRBJ1-6; the D gene is possibly TRBD1 (6 bases). Trimming pared 0 bases from V and 6 bases from J, leaving 15 bases between. This CDR3 comprises 16 residues. The germline gives CDR1 GTSNPN, CDR2 SVGIG (reference sequence). CDR3 amino acids: CAWSVRWGQVNSPLHF. As DNA, the CDR3 is TGTGCCTGGAGTGTACGGTGGGGGCAAGTTAATTCACCCCTCCACTTT.

This clone occurred a few times. The chain carries TRBV6-5 and TRBJ2-1, with D possibly TRBD2 on 6 matching bases. Deletions cut 4 bases from V and 7 bases from J, with 11 bases between. Per germline, CDR1 MNHEY and CDR2 SVGAGI. The CDR3 totals 13 residues. The CDR3 nucleotides are TGTGCCAGCAGTTCCTGGGCGGGGAATGAGCAGTTCTTC. Translation: CASSSWAGNEQFF.

In DNA, the CDR3 is TGTGCCAGCAAGGCCGGAGCGCATCTCTACGAGCAGTACGTC. Amino acid sequence: CASKAGAHLYEQYV. The chain joins TRBV6-5 to TRBJ2-7; D uncertain. The CDR3 runs 14 residues. Per germline, CDR1 MNHEY and CDR2 SVGAGI. Trimming took off 7 bases at V and 3 bases at J, with 16 bases between the two ends.

The J gene is TRBJ1-2, the V gene TRBV28; TRBD1 matches 7 bases. Germline values: CDR1 MDHEN, CDR2 SYDVKM. This CDR3 comprises 14 residues. The V gene end was trimmed by 4 bases and the J gene end by 4 bases; junction bases not matched to a gene: 6. The CDR3 nucleotides read TGTGCCAGCAGTTCAGAACAGGGGATCTATGGCTACACCTTC. Residues: CASSSEQGIYGYTF.